Presented here are 17 T cell receptor beta chains from one specimen sequenced in a study of spatial heterogeneity in lung cancer. Sample time point: blood at routine non-recurrence follow-up after resection. A single record per CDR3 protein comes from TCRdb applying MiXCR to the 5' RACE reads. Seen here are over 85,000 distinct CDR3 sequences, roughly 19% observed once, and the top ten hold 21%. The sequences come from PBMCs, collected at follow-up. Source of these receptors: a male donor with early-stage non-small cell lung cancer.

This clonotype has at least ten counts. This rearrangement joins TRBV7-8 to TRBJ2-3; D remains unclear. With 4 bases removed from V and 1 base from J, the gap between germline ends came to 12 bases. Germline CDR1 reads SGHVS; CDR2 reads FQNEAQ. There are 15 residues in the CDR3. Written as DNA, the CDR3 is TGTGCCAGCAGCTCCACTGTGGCGGGCACAGATACGCAGTATTTT. Residues: CASSSTVAGTDTQYF.

V gene TRBV24-1 combines with J gene TRBJ2-5, with D perhaps given as TRBD1 or TRBD2 (5 bases each). V lost 3 bases and J lost 0, with 10 bases in between. The length of the CDR3 is 15 residues. CDR1 is KGHDR, CDR2 SFDVKD, per germline. The CDR3 spells CATSDPGRNQETQYF. The CDR3 coding sequence is TGTGCCACCAGTGATCCGGGGCGCAACCAAGAGACCCAGTACTTC.

In its sample, this clonotype was seen a few times. This chain joins TRBV9 and TRBJ1-1; no definite D call. From germline, CDR1 is SGDLS and CDR2 YYNGEE. CDR3 size: 12 residues. V dropped 0 bases and J dropped 7 bases, with 7 bases sitting between them. CDR3 in amino acids: CASSVVAVEAFF. CDR3 nucleotides: TGTGCCAGCAGCGTAGTGGCAGTTGAAGCTTTCTTT.

The chain links TRBV12-3 or TRBV12-4 to TRBJ2-1; the D gene is possibly TRBD2 (6 bases). This CDR3 has 14 amino acids. V dropped 6 bases and J dropped 7 bases, with 16 bases sitting between them. This CDR3 reads CASSNLDGGNEQFF. In nucleotides, the CDR3 is TGTGCCAGCAGCAACTTAGACGGGGGTAATGAGCAGTTCTTC.

This clonotype was recorded many times. The chain links TRBV3-1 to TRBJ2-1; D gene ambiguous. CDR3 length: 12 amino acids. V lost 4 bases to trimming and J lost 2 bases, with 3 bases between them. The germline V gene encodes CDR1 LGHDT and CDR2 YNNKEL (reference sequence). The CDR3: CASSRPYNEQFF. CDR3 coding DNA: TGTGCCAGCAGCCGCCCCTACAATGAGCAGTTCTTC.

The V gene is TRBV19, the J gene TRBJ2-3; 9 bases are shared with TRBD1. V was clipped by 5 bases and J by 5 bases; unmatched bases: 8. Per germline, CDR1 LNHDA and CDR2 SQIVND (reference sequence). CDR3 length: 15 amino acids. CDR3 nucleotides: TGTGCCAGTAGTGCGGGACAGGGTATTTTAGATACGCAGTATTTT. Its translation: CASSAGQGILDTQYF.

Ten or more counts support this clonotype. This chain joins TRBV10-3 and TRBJ1-3; no clear D gene. The CDR3 is 14 amino acids. V was clipped by 2 bases and J by 0 bases, with 5 bases between them. CDR1 is ENHRY, CDR2 SYGVKD, per germline. DNA for the CDR3: TGTGCCATCAGTGAGCCGAGCTCTGGAAACACCATATATTTT. Amino acid sequence: CAISEPSSGNTIYF.

There are a few counts of this clonotype. The J gene is TRBJ2-7, the V gene TRBV19; perhaps TRBD1 as D (5 bases). Germline V lookup: CDR1 LNHDA, CDR2 SQIVND (reference sequence). CDR3 length: 13 residues. V lost 3 bases and J 1 base, leaving 7 bases between the germline ends. CDR3 protein: CASSIDRSYEQYF. The CDR3 nucleotides read TGTGCCAGTAGTATCGACAGATCCTACGAGCAGTACTTC.

This clonotype was counted between two and nine times. This chain connects TRBV20-1 to TRBJ2-3; unclear D gene. CDR1 DFQATT and CDR2 SNEGSKA come from the germline V gene (reference sequence). The V end was cut by 5 bases, the J end by 5 bases, with 8 bases between. The CDR3 runs 11 residues. The CDR3 region is CSAATRDTQYF. The CDR3 DNA follows: TGCAGTGCTGCGACTCGAGATACGCAGTATTTT.

This clonotype was counted ten times or more. The chain's CDR3 is CASSPEGGPYEQYF. CDR3 coding DNA: TGTGCCAGCAGCCCCGAGGGGGGCCCCTACGAGCAGTACTTC. The chain joins TRBV5-6 to TRBJ2-7, with D perhaps assigned TRBD1 or TRBD2 (6 bases each). The germline gives CDR1 SGHDT, CDR2 YYEEEE. The CDR3 sequence is 14 residues long. Trimming removed 4 bases from V and 2 bases from J, with 13 bases in between.

The J gene is TRBJ2-2, the V gene TRBV11-2; D remains unclear. Trimming left V 4 bases short and J 6 bases short, with 9 bases between. The CDR3 loop spans 13 amino acids. The germline V gene encodes CDR1 SGHAT and CDR2 FQNNGV. The CDR3: CASSYEEAGELFF. The CDR3 nucleotides are TGTGCCAGCAGCTACGAAGAGGCCGGGGAGCTGTTTTTT.

The sample holds a few counts of this clonotype. The gene calls are TRBV5-6 and TRBJ2-2, with D hard to call. V was trimmed by 0 bases and J by 5 bases, leaving 5 bases between them. This CDR3 comprises 13 residues. Germline lookup yields CDR1 SGHDT and CDR2 YYEEEE. CDR3 protein: CASSLALTGELFF. The CDR3 region has the DNA TGTGCCAGCAGCTTGGCCTTAACCGGGGAGCTGTTTTTT.

CDR3 loop: CASSRKTGANTEAFF. In DNA, the CDR3 is TGTGCCAGCAGCCGCAAGACAGGGGCGAACACTGAAGCTTTCTTT. This rearrangement joins TRBV14 to TRBJ1-1; 8 nucleotides line up with TRBD1. CDR3 size: 15 residues. Trimming cost V 4 bases and J 1 base; bases outside gene matches: 5. Germline V CDR1 and CDR2: SGHDN, FVKESK.

This clonotype appeared many times. The chain has TRBV11-2 and TRBJ2-3; D uncertain. The CDR3 is 14 residues long. Germline V gives CDR1 SGHAT, CDR2 FQNNGV. The germline V and J ends were trimmed by 0 bases and 4 bases, with 8 bases remaining between them. The chain's CDR3 is CASSLEVWADTQYF. The CDR3 DNA follows: TGTGCCAGCAGCTTAGAGGTGTGGGCAGATACGCAGTATTTT.

The sample holds a few counts of this clonotype. The chain joins TRBV11-2 to TRBJ2-7; TRBD2 matches 10 bases. From germline, CDR1 is SGHAT and CDR2 FQNNGV. V dropped 2 bases and J dropped 1; count of bases not matched to a gene: 8. This CDR3 region has 17 residues. CDR3 protein: CASSLTTGTSVSYEQYF. In DNA, the CDR3 is TGTGCCAGCAGCTTAACCACCGGGACTAGCGTTTCCTACGAGCAGTACTTC.

V is TRBV25-1 and J is TRBJ1-3; D is possibly TRBD1 (6 bases). The CDR3 loop spans 16 amino acids. The germline V gene encodes CDR1 MGHDK and CDR2 SYGVNS. Trimming cost V 6 bases and J 0 bases, with 15 bases left between them. The CDR3 sequence: CASSPGEMSSGNTIYF. CDR3 coding DNA: TGTGCCAGCAGCCCAGGGGAAATGAGCTCTGGAAACACCATATATTTT.

This clonotype occurred a few times. CDR3 in amino acids: CASASGGAVTEAFF. CDR3 sequence (DNA): TGTGCCAGCGCTTCAGGGGGAGCGGTCACTGAAGCTTTCTTT. V gene TRBV12-3 or TRBV12-4 combines with J gene TRBJ1-1; 7 nucleotides line up with TRBD1. CDR3 length: 14 residues. V was clipped by 8 bases and J by 4 bases; unmatched bases: 10.